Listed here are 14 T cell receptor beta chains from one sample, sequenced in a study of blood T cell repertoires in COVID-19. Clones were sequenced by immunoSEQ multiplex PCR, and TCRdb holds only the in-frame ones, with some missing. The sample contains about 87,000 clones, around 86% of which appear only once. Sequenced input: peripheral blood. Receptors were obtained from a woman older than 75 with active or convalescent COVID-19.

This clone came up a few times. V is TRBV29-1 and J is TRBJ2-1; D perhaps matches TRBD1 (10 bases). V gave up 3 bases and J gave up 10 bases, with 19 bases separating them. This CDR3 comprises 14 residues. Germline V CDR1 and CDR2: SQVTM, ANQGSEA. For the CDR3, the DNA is TGCAGCGTTGAGCGCCTAGCGGGACAGGGGGAGCAGTTCTTC. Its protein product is CSVERLAGQGEQFF.

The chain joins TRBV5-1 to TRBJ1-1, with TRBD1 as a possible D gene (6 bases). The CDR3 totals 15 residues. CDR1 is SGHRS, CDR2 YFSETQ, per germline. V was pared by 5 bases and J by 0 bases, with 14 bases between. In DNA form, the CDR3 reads TGCGCCAGCAGTAAGGACAGAACTGTGAACACTGAAGCTTTCTTT. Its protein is CASSKDRTVNTEAFF.

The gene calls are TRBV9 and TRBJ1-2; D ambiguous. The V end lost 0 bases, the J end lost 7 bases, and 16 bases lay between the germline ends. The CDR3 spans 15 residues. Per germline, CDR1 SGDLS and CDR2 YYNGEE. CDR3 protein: CASSVVPPGFSGYTF. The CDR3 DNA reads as TGTGCCAGCAGCGTAGTCCCCCCAGGATTCAGTGGCTACACCTTC.

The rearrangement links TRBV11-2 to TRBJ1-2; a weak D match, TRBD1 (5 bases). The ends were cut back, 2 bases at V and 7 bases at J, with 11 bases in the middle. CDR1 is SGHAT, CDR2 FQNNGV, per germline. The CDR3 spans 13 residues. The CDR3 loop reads CASSLMGQSGYTF. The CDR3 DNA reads TGTGCCAGCAGCTTAATGGGGCAGTCTGGCTACACCTTC.

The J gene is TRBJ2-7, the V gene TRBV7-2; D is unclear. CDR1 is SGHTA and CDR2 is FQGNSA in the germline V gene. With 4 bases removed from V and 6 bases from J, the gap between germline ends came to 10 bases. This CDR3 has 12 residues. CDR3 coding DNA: TGTGCCAGCAGCTCCTTCGGTGGCGAGCAGTACTTC. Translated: CASSSFGGEQYF.

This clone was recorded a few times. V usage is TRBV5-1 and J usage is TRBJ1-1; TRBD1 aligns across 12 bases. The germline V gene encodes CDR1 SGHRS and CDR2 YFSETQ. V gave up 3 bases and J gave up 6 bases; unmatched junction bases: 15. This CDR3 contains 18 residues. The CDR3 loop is CASSYYPRDRGLGAEAFF. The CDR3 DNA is TGCGCCAGCAGCTATTACCCTAGGGACAGGGGGCTAGGGGCTGAAGCTTTCTTT.

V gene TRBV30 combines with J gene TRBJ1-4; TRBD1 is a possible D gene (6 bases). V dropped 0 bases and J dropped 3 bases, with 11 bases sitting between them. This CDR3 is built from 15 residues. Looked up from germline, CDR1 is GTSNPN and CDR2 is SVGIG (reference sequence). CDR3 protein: CAWSVGGTANEKLFF. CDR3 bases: TGTGCCTGGAGTGTAGGGGGTACGGCTAATGAAAAACTGTTTTTT. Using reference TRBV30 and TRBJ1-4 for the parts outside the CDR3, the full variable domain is SQTIHQWPATLVQPVGSPLSLECTVEGTSNPNLYWYRQAAGRGLQLLFYSVGIGQISSEVPQNLSASRPQDRQFILSSKKLLLSDSGFYLCAWSVGGTANEKLFFGSGTQLSVL.

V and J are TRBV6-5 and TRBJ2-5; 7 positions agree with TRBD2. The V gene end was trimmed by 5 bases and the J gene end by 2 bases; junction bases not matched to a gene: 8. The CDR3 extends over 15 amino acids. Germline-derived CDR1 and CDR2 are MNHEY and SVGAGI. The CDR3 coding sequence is TGTGCCAGCAGTCTTGCGCCGGGGGGTCAAGAGACCCAGTACTTC. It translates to CASSLAPGGQETQYF.

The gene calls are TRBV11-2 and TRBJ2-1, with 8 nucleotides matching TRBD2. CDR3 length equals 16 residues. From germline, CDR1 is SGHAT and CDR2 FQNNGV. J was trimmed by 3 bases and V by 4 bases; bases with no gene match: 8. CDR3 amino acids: CASSSGLAPNYNEQFF. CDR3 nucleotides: TGTGCCAGCAGCTCAGGACTAGCCCCTAACTACAATGAGCAGTTCTTC.

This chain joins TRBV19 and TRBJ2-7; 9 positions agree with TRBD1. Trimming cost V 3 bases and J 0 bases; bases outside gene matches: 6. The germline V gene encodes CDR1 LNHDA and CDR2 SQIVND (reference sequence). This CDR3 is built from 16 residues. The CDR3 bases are TGTGCCAGTAGTATCTCCGGGACAGGGTCCTCCTACGAGCAGTACTTC. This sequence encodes CASSISGTGSSYEQYF. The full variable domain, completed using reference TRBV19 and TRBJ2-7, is DGGITQSPKYLFRKEGQNVTLSCEQNLNHDAMYWYRQDPGQGLRLIYYSQIVNDFQKGDIAEGYSVSREKKESFPLTVTSAQKNPTAFYLCASSISGTGSSYEQYFGPGTRLTVT.

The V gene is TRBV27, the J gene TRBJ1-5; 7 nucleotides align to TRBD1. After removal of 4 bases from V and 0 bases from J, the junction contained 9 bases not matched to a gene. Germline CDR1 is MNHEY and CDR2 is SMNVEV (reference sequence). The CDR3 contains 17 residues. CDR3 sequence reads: CASSSRGKDFSNQPQHF. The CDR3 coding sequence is TGTGCCAGCAGTTCCAGGGGGAAGGATTTTAGCAATCAGCCCCAGCATTTT.

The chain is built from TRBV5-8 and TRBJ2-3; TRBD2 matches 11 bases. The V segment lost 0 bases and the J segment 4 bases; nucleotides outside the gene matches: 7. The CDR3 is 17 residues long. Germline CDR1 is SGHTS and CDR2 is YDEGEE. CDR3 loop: CASSLAVAGGQADTQYF. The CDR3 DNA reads TGTGCCAGCAGCTTGGCGGTAGCGGGGGGGCAAGCAGATACGCAGTATTTT. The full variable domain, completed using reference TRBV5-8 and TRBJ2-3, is EAGVTQSPTHLIKTRGQQATLRCSPISGHTSVYWYQQALGLGLQFLLWYDEGEERNRGNFPPRFSGRQFPNYSSELNVNALELEDSALYLCASSLAVAGGQADTQYFGPGTRLTVL.

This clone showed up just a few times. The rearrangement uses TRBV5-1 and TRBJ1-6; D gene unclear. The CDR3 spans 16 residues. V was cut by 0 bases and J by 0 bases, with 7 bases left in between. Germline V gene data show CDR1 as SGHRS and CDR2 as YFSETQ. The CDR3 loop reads CASSLGTSSYNSPLHF. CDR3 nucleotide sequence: TGCGCCAGCAGCTTGGGCACCAGCTCCTATAATTCACCCCTCCACTTT. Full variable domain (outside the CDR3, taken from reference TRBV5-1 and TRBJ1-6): KAGVTQTPRYLIKTRGQQVTLSCSPISGHRSVSWYQQTPGQGLQFLFEYFSETQRNKGNFPGRFSGRQFSNSRSEMNVSTLELGDSALYLCASSLGTSSYNSPLHFGNGTRLTVT.

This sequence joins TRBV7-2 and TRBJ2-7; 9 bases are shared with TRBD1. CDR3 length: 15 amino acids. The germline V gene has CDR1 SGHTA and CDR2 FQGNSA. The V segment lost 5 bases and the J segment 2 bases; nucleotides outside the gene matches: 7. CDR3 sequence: CASSQTGTGTYEQYF. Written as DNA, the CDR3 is TGTGCCAGCAGCCAGACCGGGACAGGGACCTACGAGCAGTACTTC. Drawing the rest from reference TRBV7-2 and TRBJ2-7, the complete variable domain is GAGVSQSPSNKVTEKGKDVELRCDPISGHTALYWYRQSLGQGLEFLIYFQGNSAPDKSGLPSDRFSAERTGGSVSTLTIQRTQQEDSAVYLCASSQTGTGTYEQYFGPGTRLTVT.